The clone carrying this TCR beta chain is a singleton in its sample. The data stem from a study of blood T cell repertoires in COVID-19. The wider study: COVID-19 samples collected from the United States, Italy and Spain covered acute and convalescent phases.

The CDR3 runs to 15 residues. Germline trimming cut 9 bases from V and 9 bases from J; bases unmatched to any gene: 13. Per the germline V gene, CDR1 is MNHEY and CDR2 is SMNVEV (reference sequence). This table comes from immunoSEQ multiplex PCR, and its TCRdb copy is limited to in-frame clones, with some not included. The table shows 150,000 to 200,000 clones, with 70% to 90% occurring only once. The chain carries TRBV27 and TRBJ2-7; 14 positions agree with TRBD2. Source material: peripheral blood. This TCR was sampled from a human donor in a cohort sampled during active COVID-19. DNA for the CDR3: TGTGCCAGTTACCCCGGCGGGACTAGCGGGAGCGGGCAGTACTTC. Protein: CASYPGGTSGSGQYF.